What follows are 18 T cell receptor beta chains derived from one specimen sequenced in a study of blood T cell repertoires in COVID-19. TCRdb keeps only in-frame clones here, not all; method: immunoSEQ multiplex PCR. Here the sample spans some 22,000 clones, approximately 88% being singletons. Sequences were obtained from peripheral blood. The origin of the receptors is a man between 65 and 85 years old in a cohort sampled during active COVID-19.

The chain has TRBV5-4 and TRBJ2-7; 8 nucleotides line up with TRBD1. V shed 7 bases, J shed 3 bases, and the junction held 3 bases outside the gene matches. Germline CDR1 SGHNT, CDR2 YYREEE (reference sequence). The CDR3 is made up of 12 amino acids. The CDR3 here is CASGGQGYEQYF. CDR3 coding DNA: TGTGCCAGCGGAGGACAGGGCTACGAGCAGTACTTC.

The chain joins TRBV5-1 to TRBJ2-6, with TRBD1 matching over 7 bases. Trimming cost V 2 bases and J 0 bases; bases outside gene matches: 8. Germline CDR1 SGHRS, CDR2 YFSETQ. This CDR3 is 18 amino acids long. CDR3 DNA sequence: TGCGCCAGCAGCTTAGACAGGGATGAAGGCTCTGGGGCCAACGTCCTGACTTTC. As protein: CASSLDRDEGSGANVLTF. The whole variable domain, filled in from reference TRBV5-1 and TRBJ2-6, reads KAGVTQTPRYLIKTRGQQVTLSCSPISGHRSVSWYQQTPGQGLQFLFEYFSETQRNKGNFPGRFSGRQFSNSRSEMNVSTLELGDSALYLCASSLDRDEGSGANVLTFGAGSRLTVL.

With respect to this clone: A read error may produce the germline difference seen at one junction end. The chain joins TRBV5-1 to TRBJ2-7; 10 nucleotides line up with TRBD2. Germline V gene data show CDR1 as SGHRS and CDR2 as YFSETQ. This CDR3 has 15 residues. CDR3 protein: CASSATSGDPYEQYF. The CDR3 bases are TGCGCCAGCAGCGCTACTAGCGGGGACCCCTATGAGCAGTACTTC. The whole variable domain, remainder taken from reference TRBV5-1 and TRBJ2-7, is KAGVTQTPRYLIKTRGQQVTLSCSPISGHRSVSWYQQTPGQGLQFLFEYFSETQRNKGNFPGRFSGRQFSNSRSEMNVSTLELGDSALYLCASSATSGDPYEQYFGPGTRLTVT.

The chain recombines TRBV7-2 with TRBJ2-1; TRBD2 matches at 9 bases. The CDR3 extends over 16 amino acids. CDR1 is SGHTA, CDR2 FQGNSA, per germline. With 1 base clipped from V and 2 bases from J, the junction kept 3 bases outside the gene matches. The CDR3 region is CASSLDGGRAYNEQFF. The CDR3 region has the DNA TGTGCCAGCAGCTTAGATGGCGGGAGGGCCTACAATGAGCAGTTCTTC.

The rearrangement joins TRBV2 to TRBJ2-7, with 8 bases fitting TRBD1. The CDR3 totals 14 residues. The V and J ends lost 6 bases and 4 bases, in that order; junction bases with no gene match: 8. Per germline, CDR1 SNHLY and CDR2 FYNNEI. The CDR3, as DNA: TGTGCCAGCAGACCGGACAGGGCCGGTTACGAGCAGTACTTC. As protein: CASRPDRAGYEQYF.

The chain has TRBV4-3 and TRBJ2-1, with a tentative D call TRBD2 (5 bases). Germline loops: CDR1 LGHNA, CDR2 YSLEER. The CDR3 has 14 amino acids. Between the trimmed V and J ends, which lost 0 bases and 7 bases, there was a span of 10 bases. The CDR3 sequence is CASSQDLAVNEQFF. Here the CDR3 DNA reads TGCGCCAGCAGCCAAGATCTAGCTGTGAATGAGCAGTTCTTC.

The rearrangement joins TRBV29-1 to TRBJ2-7; no reliable D call. CDR3 size: 12 residues. V shed 5 bases and J shed 3 bases, with 11 bases lying between them. Germline lookup yields CDR1 SQVTM and CDR2 ANQGSEA. The CDR3 nucleotides are TGCAGCGTTAGAAGAAACTACTACGAGCAGTACTTC. Translating it yields CSVRRNYYEQYF.

The chain is built from TRBV5-1 and TRBJ1-6, with D unclear. The V gene lost 2 bases and the J gene lost 4 bases, with 10 bases spanning the gap. The CDR3 spans 15 residues. Germline values: CDR1 SGHRS, CDR2 YFSETQ. CDR3 region: CASSLFQTYNSPLHF. The CDR3, as DNA: TGCGCCAGCAGCTTATTCCAGACTTATAATTCACCCCTCCACTTT.

The chain is built from TRBV7-9 and TRBJ1-5; 8 bases map to TRBD1. The CDR3 consists of 15 residues. The V and J ends lost 5 bases and 9 bases, in that order; junction bases with no gene match: 12. Germline V lookup: CDR1 SEHNR, CDR2 FQNEAQ (reference sequence). The CDR3 region has the DNA TGTGCCAGCAGCGAGGGACAGGTGCCGGGTCGGCCCCAGCATTTT. This gives the protein CASSEGQVPGRPQHF.

The chain has TRBV6-6 and TRBJ1-5, with 7 bases lining up with TRBD1. This CDR3 spans 15 amino acids. Germline V gene sequence: CDR1 MNHNY, CDR2 SVGAGI (reference sequence). The junction had 7 bases not matched to a gene; V was cut back by 6 bases and J by 2 bases. The CDR3: CASSDRDGGNQPQHF. CDR3 DNA sequence: TGTGCCAGCAGCGACAGGGACGGCGGCAATCAGCCCCAGCATTTT.

The chain couples TRBV28 to TRBJ1-2; a weak D match, TRBD1 (5 bases). CDR3 size: 14 residues. Trimming took 2 bases from V and 8 from J, leaving 15 bases between them. Germline V lookup: CDR1 MDHEN, CDR2 SYDVKM. CDR3 coding DNA: TGTGCCAGCAGTTTAGATCGCAGGGTGGGCGGCTACACCTTC. Translation: CASSLDRRVGGYTF.

The gene calls are TRBV29-1 and TRBJ1-2; 10 bases are shared with TRBD1. Germline lookup yields CDR1 SQVTM and CDR2 ANQGSEA. V lost 6 bases to trimming and J lost 6 bases; unmatched junction nucleotides: 10. The CDR3 is 14 residues long. This chain's CDR3 is CSVKRTGGDNGYTF. CDR3 DNA: TGCAGCGTAAAAAGGACAGGGGGAGACAATGGCTACACCTTC.

V is TRBV5-1 and J is TRBJ2-1, with TRBD2 matching 15 bases. Germline V gene data show CDR1 as SGHRS and CDR2 as YFSETQ. The V segment lost 4 bases and the J segment 3 bases; nucleotides outside the gene matches: 8. The CDR3 has 18 amino acids. CDR3: CASSPRTSGRVNYNEQFF. CDR3 DNA: TGCGCCAGCAGCCCTCGGACTAGCGGGAGGGTCAACTACAATGAGCAGTTCTTC.

This sequence joins TRBV4-3 and TRBJ1-5; 7 positions match TRBD1. The CDR3 extends over 15 amino acids. The ends lost 2 bases at V and 6 bases at J; junction bases unmatched: 7. CDR1 LGHNA and CDR2 YSLEER come from the germline V gene. CDR3 loop: CASSQQLTGTQPQHF. CDR3 in DNA: TGCGCCAGCAGCCAACAACTGACAGGGACTCAGCCCCAGCATTTT.

This clone showed up just once. The V and J genes are TRBV6-2 or TRBV6-3 and TRBJ2-7; 13 bases are a match to TRBD2. The CDR3 spans 15 residues. Trimming removed 3 bases from V and 6 bases from J; junction bases left unmatched: 5. Germline V gene data show CDR1 as MNHEY and CDR2 as SVGEGT. This CDR3 is CASSYYGLAGVEQYF. CDR3 DNA: TGTGCCAGCAGTTATTACGGACTAGCGGGAGTCGAGCAGTACTTC.

This chain links TRBV21-1 with TRBJ1-1. TRBV21-1 is annotated as a pseudogene. There are 15 residues in the CDR3. CDR3 in amino acids: CASLRGIWVNTEAFF. CDR3 in DNA: TGTGCCAGCCTCCGGGGAATATGGGTGAACACTGAAGCTTTCTTT.

The V gene is TRBV13, the J gene TRBJ2-6; TRBD1 aligns across 7 bases. Looked up from germline, CDR1 is PRHDT and CDR2 is FYEKMQ (reference sequence). The CDR3 consists of 17 residues. Trimming took 5 bases from V and 0 from J; bases not matched to a gene: 7. The CDR3 DNA sequence: TGTGCCAGCAGCCCGTGGACAGGAGTCTCTGGGGCCAACGTCCTGACTTTC. Residues: CASSPWTGVSGANVLTF. The whole variable domain, remainder taken from reference TRBV13 and TRBJ2-6, is AAGVIQSPRHLIKEKRETATLKCYPIPRHDTVYWYQQGPGQDPQFLISFYEKMQSDKGSIPDRFSAQQFSDYHSELNMSSLELGDSALYFCASSPWTGVSGANVLTFGAGSRLTVL.

The V call is TRBV5-1, the J call TRBJ2-2, with 12 positions matching TRBD2. V was pared by 0 bases and J by 2 bases, with 2 bases of the junction left unmatched. Germline V gives CDR1 SGHRS, CDR2 YFSETQ. The CDR3 contains 17 residues. CDR3: CASSLGLAGANTGELFF. The DNA of the CDR3 is TGCGCCAGCAGCTTGGGACTAGCGGGAGCTAACACCGGGGAGCTGTTTTTT.